The rows below give T cell receptor beta chains drawn from one sample of a study of early stage breast cancer tumors. Clones were sequenced by immunoSEQ multiplex PCR, and TCRdb holds only the in-frame ones, with some missing. The top ten hold about 4.7% of the sample, which has approximately 33,000 clones, around 67% seen once. The specimen sequenced was blood. These TCRs come from a person aged 40-50 years with breast cancer. CDR3s include the opening cysteine and the closing phenylalanine or tryptophan. The D gene is left open where the match is weak. A clone size is listed for some rows: how often the clone was seen (once, few, many), or a class if it is expanded.

v_gene: TRBV27; abundance: -; j_gene: TRBJ2-7; d_gene: TRBD1; CDR3nt: TGTGCCAGCAGTGCCCGGGACAGGGGGGCCTACGAGCAGTACTTC; CDR3aa: CASSARDRGAYEQYF
v_gene: TRBV7-9; abundance: once; j_gene: TRBJ2-1; d_gene: -; CDR3nt: TGTGCCAGCAGCCGCCCCGTGGGACCACACTCGGAGCAGTTCTTC; CDR3aa: CASSRPVGPHSEQFF
v_gene: TRBV7-2; abundance: -; j_gene: TRBJ2-5; d_gene: -; CDR3nt: TGTGCCAGCAGCAGGCCGGGAGAGACCCAGTACTTC; CDR3aa: CASSRPGETQYF
v_gene: TRBV2; abundance: -; j_gene: TRBJ2-1; d_gene: -; CDR3nt: TGTGCCAGCAGAGACGGACCAATGAAGCAGTTCTTC; CDR3aa: CASRDGPMKQFF
v_gene: TRBV5-6; abundance: few; j_gene: TRBJ1-1; d_gene: -; CDR3nt: TGTGCCAGCAGCTTGTTTACATTGAACACTGAAGCTTTCTTT; CDR3aa: CASSLFTLNTEAFF
v_gene: TRBV7-2; abundance: -; j_gene: TRBJ2-7; d_gene: TRBD1; CDR3nt: TGTGCCAGCAGCTTGGGACAGGGTGTCACCTACGAGCAGTACTTC; CDR3aa: CASSLGQGVTYEQYF
v_gene: TRBV5-1; abundance: -; j_gene: TRBJ2-5; d_gene: TRBD2; CDR3nt: TGCGCCAGCAGCTTAGACGGAGCGGGAGCCCAAGAGACCCAGTACTTC; CDR3aa: CASSLDGAGAQETQYF
v_gene: TRBV11-2; abundance: -; j_gene: TRBJ2-1; d_gene: TRBD2; CDR3nt: TGTGCCAGCGGGTTGGCGGGAGATGTGGGTGAGCAGTTCTTC; CDR3aa: CASGLAGDVGEQFF
v_gene: TRBV19; abundance: few; j_gene: TRBJ1-5; d_gene: TRBD1; CDR3nt: TGTGCCAGTAGTATGGGGACAGGAGGGTATCAGCCCCAGCATTTT; CDR3aa: CASSMGTGGYQPQHF
v_gene: TRBV5-1; abundance: -; j_gene: TRBJ2-4; d_gene: TRBD2; CDR3nt: TGCGCCAGCAGCTACCCCCCCCCTAGCGGGAGCGCGGGCAAAAACATTCAGTACTTC; CDR3aa: CASSYPPPSGSAGKNIQYF
v_gene: TRBV7-9; abundance: few; j_gene: TRBJ1-1; d_gene: -; CDR3nt: TGTGCCAGCAGCTTACTGGACAGTCAGAACACTGAAGCTTTCTTT; CDR3aa: CASSLLDSQNTEAFF
v_gene: TRBV27; abundance: -; j_gene: TRBJ1-1; d_gene: TRBD1; CDR3nt: TGTGCCAGCAGTTTATACGGGACAGGGGGCGCGACTGAAGCTTTCTTT; CDR3aa: CASSLYGTGGATEAFF
v_gene: TRBV7-3; abundance: -; j_gene: TRBJ2-1; d_gene: -; CDR3nt: TGTGCCAGCAGCTTTGGCCTAGTATCCTACAATGAGCAGTTCTTC; CDR3aa: CASSFGLVSYNEQFF
v_gene: TRBV5-5; abundance: -; j_gene: TRBJ2-5; d_gene: TRBD2; CDR3nt: TGTGCCAGCAGCCAGACTAGCGGGGGGCAAGAGACCCAGTACTTC; CDR3aa: CASSQTSGGQETQYF
v_gene: TRBV11-3; abundance: -; j_gene: TRBJ2-3; d_gene: TRBD1; CDR3nt: TGTGCCAGCAGCTTAGATGGTCCCGGACAGGGGTTAGATACGCAGTATTTT; CDR3aa: CASSLDGPGQGLDTQYF
v_gene: TRBV5-1; abundance: -; j_gene: TRBJ2-3; d_gene: TRBD1; CDR3nt: TGCGCCAGCAGCTTTCTGGGACAGCACACAGATACGCAGTATTTT; CDR3aa: CASSFLGQHTDTQYF
v_gene: TRBV19; abundance: -; j_gene: TRBJ2-1; d_gene: TRBD1; CDR3nt: TGTGCCAGTAGTCCGGCAGGGGGAACTGATGAGCAGTTCTTC; CDR3aa: CASSPAGGTDEQFF
v_gene: TRBV6-6; abundance: -; j_gene: TRBJ1-2; d_gene: -; CDR3nt: TGTGCCAGCAGTTACTCATCATCATTAGGTGGCTACACCTTC; CDR3aa: CASSYSSSLGGYTF
v_gene: TRBV7-9; abundance: -; j_gene: TRBJ2-5; d_gene: TRBD2; CDR3nt: TGTGCCAGCAGCCCAACTAGCGGGAGCTCCCAAGAGACCCAGTACTTC; CDR3aa: CASSPTSGSSQETQYF
v_gene: TRBV28; abundance: -; j_gene: TRBJ1-2; d_gene: -; CDR3nt: TGTGCCAGCAGTTTATCCCCTGGTGTTATGTATGGCTACACCTTC; CDR3aa: CASSLSPGVMYGYTF
v_gene: TRBV9; abundance: once; j_gene: TRBJ2-6; d_gene: -; CDR3nt: TGTGCCAGCAGCCCCACAGGGGGGGCTGGGGCCAACGTCCTGACTTTC; CDR3aa: CASSPTGGAGANVLTF
v_gene: TRBV6-5; abundance: -; j_gene: TRBJ1-2; d_gene: -; CDR3nt: TGTGCCAGCAGCTCCTCTTCATCGGGTGGCTACACCTTC; CDR3aa: CASSSSSSGGYTF
v_gene: TRBV10-3; abundance: -; j_gene: TRBJ2-7; d_gene: TRBD2; CDR3nt: TGTGCCATCAGTGAGGGCGGGAGCCAGTACTTC; CDR3aa: CAISEGGSQYF
v_gene: TRBV28; abundance: -; j_gene: TRBJ1-2; d_gene: -; CDR3nt: TGTGCCAGCAGTTTTGGAGGGTATGGCTACACCTTC; CDR3aa: CASSFGGYGYTF
v_gene: TRBV7-2; abundance: -; j_gene: TRBJ2-1; d_gene: -; CDR3nt: TGTGCCAGCAGCCTTGGACAGATCAATGAGCAGTTCTTC; CDR3aa: CASSLGQINEQFF
v_gene: TRBV7-2; abundance: -; j_gene: TRBJ1-2; d_gene: -; CDR3nt: TGTGCCAGCAGCTTCCAAGACGGATACTATGGCTACACCTTC; CDR3aa: CASSFQDGYYGYTF
v_gene: TRBV11-1; abundance: -; j_gene: TRBJ2-3; d_gene: -; CDR3nt: TGTGCCAGCAGCTTAGAATGGGACCCTGGCACAGATACGCAGTATTTT; CDR3aa: CASSLEWDPGTDTQYF
v_gene: TRBV10-3; abundance: -; j_gene: TRBJ1-1; d_gene: -; CDR3nt: TGTGCCATCAGTGACATGAGGGACACTGAAGCTTTCTTT; CDR3aa: CAISDMRDTEAFF
v_gene: TRBV7-9; abundance: few; j_gene: TRBJ2-1; d_gene: -; CDR3nt: TGTGCCAGCAGCTTAGTGACGAATAGTGAGCAGTTCTTC; CDR3aa: CASSLVTNSEQFF
v_gene: TRBV6-5; abundance: -; j_gene: TRBJ2-7; d_gene: TRBD2; CDR3nt: TGTGCCAGCAGTAACGTAGGGACTAGCTTTGAGCAGTACTTC; CDR3aa: CASSNVGTSFEQYF
v_gene: TRBV6-1; abundance: medium-sized; j_gene: TRBJ1-5; d_gene: -; CDR3nt: TGTGCCAGCAGTAGGACCGGCAATCAGCCCCAGCATTTT; CDR3aa: CASSRTGNQPQHF
v_gene: TRBV28; abundance: -; j_gene: TRBJ1-1; d_gene: -; CDR3nt: TGTGCCATCAGCTCTCCCCCATTGGACACTGAAGCTTTCTTT; CDR3aa: CAISSPPLDTEAFF
v_gene: TRBV7-6; abundance: -; j_gene: TRBJ1-2; d_gene: TRBD1; CDR3nt: TGTGCCAGCAGCTCGGCAGGGGGCGGTGGCTACACCTTC; CDR3aa: CASSSAGGGGYTF
v_gene: TRBV7-9; abundance: -; j_gene: TRBJ2-1; d_gene: TRBD2; CDR3nt: TGTGCCAGCAGCTTAGGGCTAGCGGGGATAGAAATCTACAATGAGCAGTTCTTC; CDR3aa: CASSLGLAGIEIYNEQFF
v_gene: TRBV7-2; abundance: -; j_gene: TRBJ2-4; d_gene: TRBD2; CDR3nt: TGTGCCAGCAGCTCTCCTAGCGGGAGTCTAGCCAAAAACATTCAGTACTTC; CDR3aa: CASSSPSGSLAKNIQYF
v_gene: TRBV7-9; abundance: once; j_gene: TRBJ2-7; d_gene: TRBD2; CDR3nt: TGTGCCAGCAGCCAAATAGCGGGAGGGTACGGGTACGAGCAGTACTTC; CDR3aa: CASSQIAGGYGYEQYF
v_gene: TRBV16; abundance: -; j_gene: TRBJ2-7; d_gene: -; CDR3nt: TGTGCCAGCAGCCAAACAGGGCGGTTTGAATCCGAGCAGTACTTC; CDR3aa: CASSQTGRFESEQYF
v_gene: TRBV2; abundance: once; j_gene: TRBJ2-1; d_gene: TRBD2; CDR3nt: TGTGCCAGCACCGCGGGAGAGTCCTACAATGAGCAGTTCTTC; CDR3aa: CASTAGESYNEQFF
v_gene: TRBV4-3; abundance: -; j_gene: TRBJ1-3; d_gene: -; CDR3nt: TGCGCCAGCAGCCAAGAACTCGGGTATACAGGAAACACCATATATTTT; CDR3aa: CASSQELGYTGNTIYF
v_gene: TRBV4-1; abundance: -; j_gene: TRBJ2-7; d_gene: -; CDR3nt: TGCGCCAGCAGCCCGGACAGATTCTCCTACGAGCAGTACTTC; CDR3aa: CASSPDRFSYEQYF